A single TCR beta chain is shown here with its context. This sample stems from a study of blood T cell repertoires in COVID-19. Study summary: Researchers got acute and convalescent COVID-19 samples from the United States, Italy and Spain. T cells, B-cell-depleted T cells, or PBMCs provided the cDNA or gDNA that served as material.

Original methodology: Using reference gene primer amplification, nucleated cell counts were estimated. Repertoires were generated with immunoSEQ multiplex PCR, while TCRdb's copy carries only in-frame clones and drops some. That table supplies the V and J calls and clone size; D and trimming were determined from the DNA. The repertoire includes fewer than 120,000 clones, 70% to 90% of them detected once, and around 4.8% sits in the top ten. Germline CDR1 MNHEY, CDR2 SMNVEV (reference sequence). Trimming at V came to 7 bases and at J to 1 base, leaving 6 bases not matched to a gene. This CDR3 comprises 15 residues.

The V gene is TRBV27, the J gene TRBJ2-1; TRBD2 agrees at 8 bases. The sequence came from a human donor in a cohort sampled during active COVID-19. Sequencing was carried out using peripheral blood. This chain's CDR3 is CASTHSGKSYNEQFF. CDR3 DNA: TGTGCCAGCACTCATAGCGGGAAGTCCTACAATGAGCAGTTCTTC.